The 14 T cell receptor beta chains presented below share a single source sample, sequenced in a study of cytomegalovirus exposure and HLA in healthy donors. The primer mix had 60 Vbeta and 13 Jbeta primers. Generated by immunoSEQ multiplex PCR, the TCRdb table keeps only in-frame clones and is missing some. The sample carries some 120,000 clones, 77% recorded once. Sequencing used PBMCs. All receptors derive from a human donor in good health.

This clone has just a few counts. The chain joins TRBV28 to TRBJ2-3; 7 nucleotides agree with TRBD1. Unmatched junction bases numbered 4, after V lost 5 bases and J lost 2 bases. This CDR3 region has 14 residues. Germline V gene sequence: CDR1 MDHEN, CDR2 SYDVKM. The CDR3 sequence is CASSHDRDTDTQYF. CDR3 DNA: TGTGCCAGCAGTCATGACAGGGACACAGATACGCAGTATTTT.

This clone appeared a single time. This chain uses TRBV10-3 with TRBJ2-3, with D possibly TRBD2 on 5 matching bases. Per the germline V gene, CDR1 is ENHRY and CDR2 is SYGVKD. CDR3 length: 15 residues. Trimming removed 8 bases at V and 1 base at J, with 16 bases between. The CDR3 protein is CAIAQAERGTDTQYF. CDR3 DNA: TGTGCCATCGCCCAAGCGGAACGGGGCACAGATACGCAGTATTTT.

V is TRBV9 and J is TRBJ2-7, with a tentative D call TRBD1 (6 bases). Germline CDR1 is SGDLS and CDR2 is YYNGEE. This CDR3 has 14 residues. The V end lost 4 bases, the J end lost 2 bases, and 13 bases lay between the germline ends. CDR3 amino acids: CASSPGQPTYEQYF. The CDR3 bases are TGTGCCAGCAGCCCGGGACAACCAACCTACGAGCAGTACTTC.

The V call is TRBV29-1, the J call TRBJ2-7, with 10 bases identical to TRBD1. This CDR3 has 14 residues. J gave up 6 bases and V 4 bases, and 9 bases lay outside the gene matches. Germline CDR1 and CDR2: SQVTM and ANQGSEA. CDR3 residues: CSVAPGTGVSEQYF. Written as DNA, the CDR3 is TGCAGCGTTGCTCCCGGGACAGGGGTAAGCGAGCAGTACTTC.

The CDR3 sequence: CASSQDLASNPRVADTQYF. DNA of the CDR3: TGTGCCAGCAGCCAAGATCTGGCTAGCAATCCTCGAGTCGCAGATACGCAGTATTTT. This rearrangement joins TRBV4-2 to TRBJ2-3; TRBD2 is a possible D gene (5 bases). The V gene's germline CDR1 is LGHNA and CDR2 YNFKEQ. Trimming removed 0 bases at V and 4 bases at J, with 23 bases between. This CDR3 has 19 amino acids.

This CDR3 reads CASSERQGQNTEAFF. DNA of the CDR3: TGTGCCAGCAGCGAGCGACAGGGACAAAACACTGAAGCTTTCTTT. The chain uses TRBV4-2 and TRBJ1-1, with 7 bases aligning to TRBD1. Germline V gene lookup returns CDR1 LGHNA and CDR2 YNFKEQ. The CDR3 extends over 15 amino acids. The ends lost 5 bases at V and 2 bases at J; junction bases unmatched: 8.

The chain employs TRBV4-1 and TRBJ1-1; 12 bases match TRBD1. V dropped 2 bases and J dropped 3; count of bases not matched to a gene: 10. This CDR3 has 18 residues. The germline CDR1 and CDR2 sequences are MGHRA and YSYEKL. The CDR3 here is CASSQLGGTGGMYTEAFF. In DNA, the CDR3 is TGCGCCAGCAGCCAATTGGGGGGGACAGGGGGCATGTACACTGAAGCTTTCTTT.

V gene TRBV10-3 combines with J gene TRBJ2-6; 7 positions match TRBD1. V was clipped by 6 bases and J by 1 base; unmatched bases: 9. Germline V gene lookup returns CDR1 ENHRY and CDR2 SYGVKD. The CDR3 is 17 residues long. The CDR3 protein is CAIRRDRAASGANVLTF. DNA for the CDR3: TGTGCCATCAGGCGTGACAGGGCAGCTTCTGGGGCCAACGTCCTGACTTTC.

Written as DNA, the CDR3 is TGTGCCATCCGACAAGTCGCCCTCTACGAGCAGTACTTC. Amino acid sequence: CAIRQVALYEQYF. The chain has TRBV10-3 and TRBJ2-5; the D is unclear. The end of the DNA aligns better with TRBJ2-7, so the J call may be wrong. This CDR3 has 13 amino acids. Germline CDR1 is ENHRY and CDR2 is SYGVKD.

The chain couples TRBV6-5 to TRBJ2-2; D call uncertain. The germline gives CDR1 MNHEY, CDR2 SVGAGI. Trimming left V 7 bases short and J 5 bases short, with 5 bases between. This CDR3 comprises 11 residues. In DNA form, the CDR3 reads TGTGCCAGCATTCGTACCGGGGAGCTGTTTTTT. It translates to CASIRTGELFF.

This CDR3 is CASHRDYEQYF. The CDR3 DNA sequence: TGTGCCAGCCACAGGGACTACGAGCAGTACTTC. V is TRBV6-1 and J is TRBJ2-7; the D gene is possibly TRBD1 (6 bases). V dropped 8 bases and J dropped 3 bases, with 8 bases sitting between them. In germline, CDR1 is MNHNS, CDR2 SASEGT. The CDR3 consists of 11 residues.

This clone has a handful of counts. The rearrangement links TRBV6-1 to TRBJ2-3; no reliable D call. The CDR3 is 15 residues long. From germline, CDR1 is MNHNS and CDR2 SASEGT. V lost 2 bases to trimming and J lost 2 bases, with 11 bases between them. CDR3 amino acids: CASSETSGLTDTQYF. The CDR3, as DNA: TGTGCCAGCAGTGAAACCAGTGGGCTCACAGATACGCAGTATTTT.

The chain combines TRBV11-2 with TRBJ2-7; TRBD2 agrees at 12 bases. The length of the CDR3 is 15 residues. The V and J ends lost 0 bases and 3 bases, in that order; junction bases with no gene match: 0. CDR1 is SGHAT, CDR2 FQNNGV, per germline. CDR3 in DNA: TGTGCCAGCAGCTTAGAACTAGCGGGAGGCTACGAGCAGTACTTC. Protein: CASSLELAGGYEQYF.

This clone occurred once. CDR3 DNA: TGTGCCAGCAGCACAACCCCCCTTCTAGCGGGAGGCACAGATACGCAGTATTTT. It encodes CASSTTPLLAGGTDTQYF. The chain combines TRBV9 with TRBJ2-3, with 10 bases lining up with TRBD2. The CDR3 is 18 residues long. V was pared by 4 bases and J by 1 base, with 12 bases of the junction left unmatched. CDR1 and CDR2 (germline): SGDLS, YYNGEE. The full variable domain, completed using reference TRBV9 and TRBJ2-3, is DSGVTQTPKHLITATGQRVTLRCSPRSGDLSVYWYQQSLDQGLQFLIQYYNGEERAKGNILERFSAQQFPDLHSELNLSSLELGDSALYFCASSTTPLLAGGTDTQYFGPGTRLTVL.